Presented here are 20 T cell receptor beta chains from one specimen sequenced in a study of T cell repertoires in cytomegalovirus infection. TCRdb used MiXCR to reprocess the reads, holding one entry per CDR3 protein. The table shows 200,000 to 300,000 distinct CDR3 sequences, with 6% to 8% occurring only once. The sequencing input was PBMCs. All receptors derive from a human donor in good health (CMV status not recorded). Some clones in this sample may be carry-over from other donors' samples.

About this clonotype: A much larger clone sits a single nucleotide away, making a read error possible. The chain employs TRBV7-2 and TRBJ1-3; D possibly corresponds to TRBD1 (5 bases). The CDR3 covers 13 residues. Germline CDR1 and CDR2: SGHTA and FQGNSA. The CDR3 protein is CASSGDYGNSIYF. Written as DNA, the CDR3 is TGTGCCAGCAGCGGGGACTACGGAAACTCCATATATTTT. Using reference TRBV7-2 and TRBJ1-3 for the parts outside the CDR3, the full variable domain is GAGVSQSPSNKVTEKGKDVELRCDPISGHTALYWYRQSLGQGLEFLIYFQGNSAPDKSGLPSDRFSAERTGGSVSTLTIQRTQQEDSAVYLCASSGDYGNSIYFGEGSWLTVV.

This clonotype was recorded at least ten times. V is TRBV25-1 and J is TRBJ1-1, with a possible D match to TRBD1 (5 bases). CDR3 length: 14 residues. The V and J ends lost 2 bases and 3 bases respectively, with 10 bases between them. The germline V gene has CDR1 MGHDK and CDR2 SYGVNS. CDR3 nucleotides: TGTGCCAGCAGTGAAGTCGGGACGGACACTGAAGCTTTCTTT. It translates to CASSEVGTDTEAFF.

The sample holds many counts of this clonotype. This chain connects TRBV29-1 to TRBJ1-1, with D possibly TRBD1 on 6 matching bases. Germline V lookup: CDR1 SQVTM, CDR2 ANQGSEA. Trimming cost V 4 bases and J 6 bases, with 18 bases left between them. This CDR3 comprises 14 residues. The CDR3 here is CSVVRGGGDSEAFF. CDR3 bases: TGCAGCGTTGTCCGAGGAGGGGGAGATTCTGAAGCTTTCTTT.

This clonotype was counted at least ten times. The gene calls are TRBV7-9 and TRBJ1-1, with D unresolved. Trimming removed 2 bases from V and 8 bases from J, with 21 bases in between. The CDR3 sequence is 16 residues long. Germline V gene data show CDR1 as SEHNR and CDR2 as FQNEAQ (reference sequence). The CDR3 region is CASSLQISSRLAEAFF. The CDR3 DNA is TGTGCCAGCAGCTTACAAATTAGTTCCCGATTAGCCGAAGCTTTCTTT. The whole variable domain, remainder taken from reference TRBV7-9 and TRBJ1-1, is DTGVSQNPRHKITKRGQNVTFRCDPISEHNRLYWYRQTLGQGPEFLTYFQNEAQLEKSRLLSDRFSAERPKGSFSTLEIQRTEQGDSAMYLCASSLQISSRLAEAFFGQGTRLTVV.

V gene TRBV7-3 combines with J gene TRBJ1-1; D may be TRBD1 (5 bases). The germline gives CDR1 SGHTA, CDR2 FQGTGA. The CDR3 runs to 13 residues. V was cut by 1 base and J by 8 bases, with 11 bases left in between. The CDR3 loop is CASSLKVRDEAFF. CDR3 nucleotides: TGTGCCAGCAGCTTAAAGGTCAGGGACGAAGCTTTCTTT.

In its sample, this clonotype was seen many times. The chain is built from TRBV6-5 and TRBJ1-4; D gene unclear. Germline CDR1 is MNHEY and CDR2 is SVGAGI. V gave up 5 bases and J gave up 4 bases, with 14 bases separating them. This CDR3 has 15 residues. CDR3 in DNA: TGTGCCAGCAGTCCTCGGACCGAGTTTAATGAAAAACTGTTTTTT. It is translated as CASSPRTEFNEKLFF.

This clonotype showed up many times. The chain combines TRBV24-1 with TRBJ2-7; D gene uncertain. The length of the CDR3 is 11 residues. Trimming took off 3 bases at V and 2 bases at J, with 1 base between the two ends. Germline CDR1 reads KGHDR; CDR2 reads SFDVKD. CDR3 protein: CATSDPYEQYF. CDR3 in DNA: TGTGCCACCAGTGATCCCTACGAGCAGTACTTC.

This rearrangement joins TRBV20-1 to TRBJ1-1, with a weak D call TRBD1 (5 bases). The CDR3 sequence is 15 residues long. Germline CDR1 DFQATT, CDR2 SNEGSKA (reference sequence). Trimming shortened V by 0 bases and J by 1 base, and 12 bases separated the two germline ends. The CDR3 coding sequence is TGCAGTGCTAGAGACAGGGCCCAGGGGAACACTGAAGCTTTCTTT. It encodes CSARDRAQGNTEAFF.

This clonotype was seen at least ten times. V usage is TRBV29-1 and J usage is TRBJ1-1; D unclear. Between the trimmed V and J ends, which lost 4 bases and 9 bases, there was a span of 9 bases. CDR1 is SQVTM, CDR2 ANQGSEA, per germline. The CDR3 runs 10 residues. The CDR3 DNA sequence: TGCAGCGTTGTGCAGGCTCAAGCTTTCTTT. This gives the protein CSVVQAQAFF.

This clonotype was picked up many times. This sequence joins TRBV20-1 and TRBJ1-1; TRBD1 agrees at 12 bases. Germline V gene data show CDR1 as DFQATT and CDR2 as SNEGSKA (reference sequence). This CDR3 spans 15 amino acids. V trimming: 0 bases; J trimming: 7 bases; junction bases outside the gene matches: 6. The chain's CDR3 is CSAREGDRGLNEAFF. In DNA form, the CDR3 reads TGCAGTGCTAGAGAAGGGGACAGGGGGCTGAATGAAGCTTTCTTT.

At least ten counts were recorded for this clonotype. The V call is TRBV7-2, the J call TRBJ1-2, with D possibly matching TRBD1 (5 bases). Germline V gives CDR1 SGHTA, CDR2 FQGNSA. V lost 5 bases, J lost 1 base, and 14 bases lay in between. CDR3 length: 15 amino acids. The CDR3 is CASSLRDYYNYGYTF. CDR3 DNA: TGTGCCAGCAGCCTCAGGGATTACTATAACTATGGCTACACCTTC. Drawing the rest from reference TRBV7-2 and TRBJ1-2, the complete variable domain is GAGVSQSPSNKVTEKGKDVELRCDPISGHTALYWYRQSLGQGLEFLIYFQGNSAPDKSGLPSDRFSAERTGGSVSTLTIQRTQQEDSAVYLCASSLRDYYNYGYTFGSGTRLTVV.

This clonotype was detected ten times or more. The CDR3 loop reads CSAKRGVGLEQYF. CDR3 DNA sequence: TGCAGTGCTAAGCGGGGGGTTGGCCTGGAGCAGTACTTC. This rearrangement joins TRBV20-1 to TRBJ2-7; 9 bases are a match to TRBD2. This CDR3 comprises 13 residues. V lost 4 bases and J lost 7; bases outside the gene matches: 8. In germline, CDR1 is DFQATT, CDR2 SNEGSKA (reference sequence).

This clonotype was picked up many times. This chain joins TRBV7-2 and TRBJ1-3; D is ambiguous. The CDR3 loop spans 14 amino acids. CDR1 and CDR2 from the germline V gene are SGHTA and FQGNSA. The V gene lost 3 bases and the J gene lost 4 bases, with 10 bases spanning the gap. As DNA, the CDR3 is TGTGCCAGCAGCTTGAGGCCTACCGGAAACACCATATATTTT. Protein sequence: CASSLRPTGNTIYF.

The table lists this clonotype with many counts. The chain is built from TRBV7-6 and TRBJ1-4; maybe TRBD1 (6 bases). Germline V lookup: CDR1 SGHVS, CDR2 FNYEAQ. The CDR3 sequence is 13 residues long. V lost 5 bases to trimming and J lost 5 bases, with 9 bases between them. The CDR3 spells CASSRDRNEKLFF. CDR3 DNA sequence: TGTGCCAGCAGCCGAGACAGGAATGAAAAACTGTTTTTT.

In its sample, this clonotype was seen many times. The gene calls are TRBV20-1 and TRBJ2-7; 8 positions match TRBD1. The CDR3 length is 15 residues. The V segment lost 2 bases and the J segment 6 bases; nucleotides outside the gene matches: 12. The germline V gene has CDR1 DFQATT and CDR2 SNEGSKA (reference sequence). DNA of the CDR3: TGCAGTGCTAGAAAAAAGACAGGGGAACTCCCCGAGCAGTACTTC. Encoded protein: CSARKKTGELPEQYF.

This clonotype showed up just once. The chain couples TRBV15 to TRBJ2-1; 11 bases are a match to TRBD2. The CDR3 has 16 amino acids. Germline assignment: CDR1 LNHNV and CDR2 YYDKDF (reference sequence). V was pared by 5 bases and J by 7 bases, with 10 bases of the junction left unmatched. CDR3 sequence reads: CATSGGTSGGVNEQFF. The CDR3, as DNA: TGTGCCACCAGCGGAGGAACTAGCGGGGGAGTTAATGAGCAGTTCTTC.

This clonotype was seen many times. The chain links TRBV6-5 to TRBJ1-1; TRBD1 might be the D (5 bases). Germline CDR1 and CDR2: MNHEY and SVGAGI. The CDR3 covers 13 residues. Trimming removed 2 bases from V and 6 bases from J, with 10 bases in between. CDR3 sequence: CASSYGGVPEAFF. CDR3 DNA: TGTGCCAGCAGTTACGGGGGGGTTCCTGAAGCTTTCTTT.

In its sample, this clonotype was seen many times. The gene calls are TRBV5-1 and TRBJ1-1; 8 nucleotides match TRBD1. The CDR3 extends over 13 amino acids. J was trimmed by 8 bases and V by 3 bases; bases with no gene match: 6. Germline CDR1 is SGHRS and CDR2 is YFSETQ. The CDR3 protein is CASSYGQGREAFF. The CDR3 nucleotides read TGCGCCAGCAGCTACGGACAGGGAAGGGAAGCTTTCTTT.

This clonotype was seen a few times. The V and J genes are TRBV20-1 and TRBJ2-3; D is undetermined. There are 11 residues in the CDR3. The V end was cut by 1 base, the J end by 6 bases, with 5 bases between. Germline V gene sequence: CDR1 DFQATT, CDR2 SNEGSKA (reference sequence). CDR3 DNA sequence: TGCAGTGCTAGAGGCGAGGATACGCAGTATTTT. Amino acid sequence: CSARGEDTQYF.

In this sample, this clonotype turned up many times. CDR3 region: CASSLGLLSGGDTQYF. Written as DNA, the CDR3 is TGTGCCAGCAGCTTAGGTCTCCTATCGGGAGGAGATACGCAGTATTTT. V gene TRBV7-3 combines with J gene TRBJ2-3, with 7 bases lining up with TRBD2. Looked up from germline, CDR1 is SGHTA and CDR2 is FQGTGA. V was clipped by 2 bases and J by 5 bases; unmatched bases: 10. CDR3 length equals 16 residues.